This TCR beta chain was sequenced during a study of CD4 T cells in relation to SARS-CoV-2 and coronaviruses (TCRdb year 2021). At the level of the whole study: In the ViraFEST assay, PBMCs were cultured with antigen for roughly ten days, after which TCR beta CDR3s were sequenced to identify clonal expansions specific to the antigen. A median age of about 39 years, with a range of 21 to 72 years, was recorded for the full convalescent cohort of over ten patients. Of the approximately 12 convalescent patients, 8 were male and 4 were female, and two of the subjects were Hispanic. Using patient-derived lymphoblastoid cell lines, the shared crossreactive spike epitopes were mapped to their HLA restriction. At the level of individual TCR clonotypes, the study evaluated whether memory CD4+ T cells crossreact between the spike proteins of SARS-CoV-2 and those of common cold coronaviruses. The Adaptive Biotechnologies TCR-sequencing kit was used to sequence samples from three pre-COVID donors and the naive versus memory experiments, while other data came from Illumina-based sequencing. A different TCR-beta assay, based on Illumina, was used to sequence expansion assays from other donors in the study.

From the germline V gene, CDR1 is SGHRS and CDR2 is YFSETQ. V is pared back by 0 bases and J by 10 bases, with 14 bases lying between the germline termini. The CDR3 runs 14 residues from the cysteine to the phenylalanine. The read is trimmed to its CDR3 DNA, 42 bases read in frame from base 1. In regard to this clone: Its antigen specificity is not known. The sample holds no much larger clone one base away, and base qualities are not on file.

DNA from CEF-cultured naive and memory CD4+ T cells underwent immunoSEQ TCR-beta sequencing at survey level. In the source study's methods: During preprocessing, nonproductive sequences were removed, along with CDR3s that did not begin with C, did not end with F or W, or were shorter than 7 amino acids. The MANAFEST web app was used to call antigen-specific clonotypes on the basis of expansion compared with the reference and with other culture wells. A clone was considered positive if significant expansion relative to the reference culture was observed in 2 of 3 replicate wells at an FDR below 0.05. To be called positive, a clone also had to show significant expansion compared with every other tandem well and an odds ratio greater than 5. Cultured and uncultured naive and memory CD4+ repertoires were searched for CDR3s previously identified as spike- and CEF-reactive. CDR3 homology was measured as pairwise Levenshtein distance, computed with the stringdist R package after trimming three terminal residues from each end. TCRdb limited this immuneACCESS table to in-frame rearrangements with V and J called. A share of clones is missing; checked studies link under half to unresolved V genes, and the rest is unexplained. The V and J calls and clone size are taken from that table; D and trimming were inferred from the DNA. The sample profile shows some 45,000 clones; roughly 82% of them were found once. Clones ranked in the top ten supply more than 1.2% of the sample.

The research as a whole found: The study was constrained by small numbers of patients and of tested TCRs. In roughly two thirds of donors, memory CD4+ clonotypes turned up that crossrecognized SARS-CoV-2 and at least one common cold coronavirus spike. Since the crossreactivity analysis centred on spike protein, crossreactivity against other viral proteins was not assessed. Significantly weaker SARS-CoV-2-driven expansion was shown by crossreactive clones than by monoreactive clones, consistent with antigenic imprinting. Sequencing naive versus memory cells indicated that the assay picks up memory recall responses, not primary responses primed during culture. Because no donor provided both pre-pandemic and post-infection samples, tracing the source of pre-existing responses was limited.

Naive and memory CD4+ T cells were separated from cryopreserved PBMCs by CD4 enrichment followed by EasySep naive CD4+ T cell enrichment. Sorted naive or memory CD4+ T cells (under 110,000) were grown at a 1:1 ratio with T cell-depleted PBMCs and CEF peptides for 9 to 11 days. Each peptide culture condition was generally run in triplicate replicate wells. Ficoll-Paque PLUS gradient centrifugation was used to isolate PBMCs from either whole blood or leukapheresis product. PBMCs were either cryopreserved at -140°C or used fresh in the expansion assay. The QIAamp Micro DNA Kit was used to extract genomic DNA from the CD4+ T cells.

Sequenced material: naive CD4+ T cells from PBMCs, cultured in vitro. The cell subset or site label, as the study defines it: naive CD4+ T cells isolated by negative enrichment. The chain employs TRBV5-1 and TRBJ2-1; the D gene is tentatively TRBD1 or TRBD2, each matching 5 bases. This receptor was taken from an adult with COVID-19. The nucleotides are TGCGCCAGCAGCTTGGCCCGGGGACGTGGGGAGCAGTTCTTC. Translated, this is CASSLARGRGEQFF.